This passage covers 9 T cell receptor beta chains from one sample sequenced in a study of T cells in Graves' hyperthyroidism and ophthalmopathy. Amplification yielded TCR beta CDR3 regions, with RNA transcripts as the source. HTBI primers were employed in a first-round RT-PCR of the TCR CDR3. MiXCR, applied by TCRdb to the multiplex PCR reads, yields one record per CDR3 protein. This sample has hundreds of thousands of distinct CDR3 sequences; 15% to 17% occur once, and the top ten carry 11% to 15%. Sample: blood. These receptors all come from a woman aged 18-29 years with Graves' hyperthyroidism.

In its sample, this clonotype was seen many times. The rearrangement links TRBV28 to TRBJ1-2; no clear D gene. The CDR3 runs to 13 residues. Germline CDR1 and CDR2: MDHEN and SYDVKM. The ends were cut back, 2 bases at V and 7 bases at J, with 11 bases in the middle. In DNA, the CDR3 is TGTGCCAGCAGTTTAAGGTTTTCACGTGGCTACACCTTC. Translating it yields CASSLRFSRGYTF.

Remarks on this clonotype: It may be a read error: a sequence one base away is much more abundant. The chain recombines TRBV12-3 or TRBV12-4 with TRBJ2-5, with 8 bases fitting TRBD2. This CDR3 spans 14 amino acids. The CDR3 spells CAGSLAGSKETQYF. CDR3 nucleotides: TGTGCCGGCAGTTTAGCGGGATCTAAAGAGACCCAGTACTTC.

This clonotype appeared many times. The chain joins TRBV20-1 to TRBJ1-1; D not resolved. Deletions cut 7 bases from V and 1 base from J, with 7 bases between. The CDR3 runs 11 residues. Looked up from germline, CDR1 is DFQATT and CDR2 is SNEGSKA (reference sequence). As DNA, the CDR3 is TGCAGTGTGAAGTGGAACACTGAAGCTTTCTTT. It encodes CSVKWNTEAFF.

This clonotype came up many times. The CDR3 DNA follows: TGTGCCAGCAGTGAAGCCACAGGGGGCGTCTATGGCTACACCTTC. It specifies CASSEATGGVYGYTF. The chain recombines TRBV2 with TRBJ1-2; the match to TRBD1 covers 9 bases. The CDR3 sequence is 15 residues long. V lost 0 bases to trimming and J lost 4 bases; unmatched junction nucleotides: 3. Germline V gene sequence: CDR1 SNHLY, CDR2 FYNNEI. Full variable domain (outside the CDR3, taken from reference TRBV2 and TRBJ1-2): EPEVTQTPSHQVTQMGQEVILRCVPISNHLYFYWYRQILGQKVEFLVSFYNNEISEKSEIFDDQFSVERPDGSNFTLKIRSTKLEDSAMYFCASSEATGGVYGYTFGSGTRLTVV.

This clonotype came up a few times. The chain links TRBV28 to TRBJ1-2; D gene ambiguous. CDR1 is MDHEN, CDR2 SYDVKM, per germline. The CDR3 has 13 residues. Trimming stripped 10 bases from V and 8 bases from J, with 20 bases between. This CDR3 is CATRATSLVGYTF. CDR3 bases: TGTGCCACCCGGGCCACATCCTTAGTAGGCTACACCTTC.

This clonotype was counted ten times or more. V gene TRBV9 combines with J gene TRBJ2-7; D is unclear. The length of the CDR3 is 13 residues. Per germline, CDR1 SGDLS and CDR2 YYNGEE. V was pared by 1 base and J by 3 bases, with 8 bases between. The CDR3, as DNA: TGTGCCAGCAGCGTACGATTTCTCTACGAGCAGTACTTC. It encodes CASSVRFLYEQYF.

The V and J genes are TRBV5-1 and TRBJ2-7, with D uncertain. V was cut by 1 base and J by 5 bases, with 16 bases left in between. The CDR3 totals 15 residues. CDR1 and CDR2 from the germline V gene are SGHRS and YFSETQ. CDR3 sequence (DNA): TGCGCCAGCAGCTTGCGGCCCACCCAAGGGAACGAGCAGTACTTC. It specifies CASSLRPTQGNEQYF.

Many counts were recorded for this clonotype. The V gene is TRBV7-9, the J gene TRBJ2-5; TRBD2 agrees at 13 bases. This CDR3 comprises 17 residues. V lost 5 bases, J lost 2 bases, and 8 bases stayed unmatched. CDR1 and CDR2 (germline): SEHNR, FQNEAQ (reference sequence). The CDR3 nucleotides are TGTGCCAGCAGCCCGATCGGACTAGCGGGGGTTCAAGAGACCCAGTACTTC. This gives the protein CASSPIGLAGVQETQYF.

This clonotype was recorded a few times. The genes are TRBV28 and TRBJ1-1, with a possible D match to TRBD1 (5 bases). The germline V gene encodes CDR1 MDHEN and CDR2 SYDVKM. Trimming cost V 2 bases and J 4 bases, with 17 bases left between them. This CDR3 contains 16 residues. The CDR3: CASSLGGLRGSTEAFF. CDR3 coding DNA: TGTGCCAGCAGTTTAGGGGGACTTCGAGGGAGCACTGAAGCTTTCTTT.